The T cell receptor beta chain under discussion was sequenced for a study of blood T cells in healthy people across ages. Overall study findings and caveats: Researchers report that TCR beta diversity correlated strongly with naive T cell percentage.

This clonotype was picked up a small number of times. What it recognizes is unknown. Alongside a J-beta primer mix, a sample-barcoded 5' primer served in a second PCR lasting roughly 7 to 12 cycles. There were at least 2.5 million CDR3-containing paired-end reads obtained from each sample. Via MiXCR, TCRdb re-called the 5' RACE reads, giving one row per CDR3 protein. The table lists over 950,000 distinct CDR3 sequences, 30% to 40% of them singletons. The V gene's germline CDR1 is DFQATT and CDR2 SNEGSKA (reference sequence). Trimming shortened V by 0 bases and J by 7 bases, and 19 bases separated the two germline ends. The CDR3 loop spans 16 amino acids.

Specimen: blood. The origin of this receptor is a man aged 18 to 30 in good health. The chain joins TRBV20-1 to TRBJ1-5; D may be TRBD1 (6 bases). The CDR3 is CSARDGVVGQKQPQHF. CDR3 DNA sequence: TGCAGTGCTAGAGATGGTGTTGTTGGACAGAAACAGCCCCAGCATTTT.